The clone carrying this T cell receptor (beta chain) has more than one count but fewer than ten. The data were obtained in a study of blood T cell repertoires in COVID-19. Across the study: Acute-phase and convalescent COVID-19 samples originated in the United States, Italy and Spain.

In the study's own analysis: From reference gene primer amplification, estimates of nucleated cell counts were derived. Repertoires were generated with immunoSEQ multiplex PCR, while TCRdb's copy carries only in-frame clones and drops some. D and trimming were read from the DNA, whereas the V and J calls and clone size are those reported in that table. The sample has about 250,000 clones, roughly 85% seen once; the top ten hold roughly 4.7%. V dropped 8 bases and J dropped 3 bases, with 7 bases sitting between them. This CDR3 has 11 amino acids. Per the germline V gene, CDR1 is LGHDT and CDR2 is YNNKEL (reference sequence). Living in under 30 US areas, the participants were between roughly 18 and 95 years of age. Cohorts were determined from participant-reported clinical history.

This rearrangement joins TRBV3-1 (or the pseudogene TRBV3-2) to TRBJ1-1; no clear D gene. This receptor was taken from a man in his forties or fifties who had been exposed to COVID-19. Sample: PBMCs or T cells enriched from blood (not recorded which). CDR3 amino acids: CASSSDTEAFF. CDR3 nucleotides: TGTGCCAGCTCTTCGGACACTGAAGCTTTCTTT.